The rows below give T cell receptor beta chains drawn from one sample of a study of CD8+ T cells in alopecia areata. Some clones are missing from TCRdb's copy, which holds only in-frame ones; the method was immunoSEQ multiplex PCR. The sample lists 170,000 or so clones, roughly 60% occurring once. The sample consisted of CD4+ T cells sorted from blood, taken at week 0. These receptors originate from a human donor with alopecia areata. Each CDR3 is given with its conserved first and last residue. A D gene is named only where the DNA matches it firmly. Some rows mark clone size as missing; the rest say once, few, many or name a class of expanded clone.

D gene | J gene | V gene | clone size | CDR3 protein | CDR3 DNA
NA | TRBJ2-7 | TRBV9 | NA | CASSPQGRSSYEQYF | TGTGCCAGCAGCCCCCAGGGACGTAGCTCCTACGAGCAGTACTTC
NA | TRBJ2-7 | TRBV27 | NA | CASSFAGKPYEQYF | TGTGCCAGCAGTTTCGCCGGGAAACCCTACGAGCAGTACTTC
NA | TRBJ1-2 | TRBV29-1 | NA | CSVGHRQYYGYTF | TGCAGCGTTGGTCACAGGCAGTACTATGGCTACACCTTC
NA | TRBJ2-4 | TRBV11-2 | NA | CASSTPLARNIQYF | TGTGCCAGCAGCACCCCCCTAGCGAGAAACATTCAGTACTTC
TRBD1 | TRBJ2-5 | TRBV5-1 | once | CASSRTGGGTEETQYF | TGCGCCAGCAGCCGGACAGGGGGAGGCACCGAAGAGACCCAGTACTTC
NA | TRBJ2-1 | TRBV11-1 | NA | CASSPRIYNEQFF | TGTGCCAGCAGCCCACGGATATACAATGAGCAGTTCTTC
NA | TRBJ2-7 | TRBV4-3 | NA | CASSQDPHGAYEQYF | TGCGCCAGCAGCCAAGATCCCCACGGAGCCTACGAGCAGTACTTC
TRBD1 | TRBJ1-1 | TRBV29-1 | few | CSVGDRWVVTEAFF | TGCAGCGTAGGGGACAGGTGGGTGGTCACTGAAGCTTTCTTT
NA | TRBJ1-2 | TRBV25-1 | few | CASSMEGQANYGYTF | TGTGCCAGCAGTATGGAGGGGCAGGCCAACTATGGCTACACCTTC
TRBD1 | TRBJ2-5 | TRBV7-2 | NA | CASSVDSGGGGETQYF | TGTGCCAGCAGCGTGGACTCAGGGGGCGGTGGGGAGACCCAGTACTTC
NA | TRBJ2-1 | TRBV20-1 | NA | CSAEQGHEQFF | TGCAGTGCCGAACAGGGCCATGAGCAGTTCTTC
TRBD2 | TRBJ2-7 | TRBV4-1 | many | CASSQDPGGTTYEQYF | TGCGCCAGCAGCCAAGACCCCGGGGGGACTACCTACGAGCAGTACTTC
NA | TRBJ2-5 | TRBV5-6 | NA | CASSSVSVGTQYF | TGTGCCAGCAGCTCCGTTAGCGTCGGGACCCAGTACTTC
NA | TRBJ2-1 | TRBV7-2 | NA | CASSLEQGVHEQFF | TGTGCCAGCAGCTTAGAGCAAGGAGTGCATGAGCAGTTCTTC
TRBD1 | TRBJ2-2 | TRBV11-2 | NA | CASSLWTGNTGELFF | TGTGCCAGCAGCCTATGGACAGGGAACACCGGGGAGCTGTTTTTT
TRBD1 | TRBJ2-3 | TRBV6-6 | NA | CASTEDRSTDTQYF | TGTGCCAGCACCGAGGACAGGAGCACAGATACGCAGTATTTT
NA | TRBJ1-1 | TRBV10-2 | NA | CASTPTVTEAFF | TGCGCCAGCACTCCGACAGTGACTGAAGCTTTCTTT
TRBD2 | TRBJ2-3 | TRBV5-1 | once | CASAPTSADTQYF | TGCGCCAGCGCCCCGACTAGCGCAGATACGCAGTATTTT
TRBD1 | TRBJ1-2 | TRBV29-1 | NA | CSVSGQGDLYGYTF | TGCAGCGTTAGCGGACAGGGAGACCTCTATGGCTACACCTTC
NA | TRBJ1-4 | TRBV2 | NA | CASREGRKLFF | TGTGCCAGCAGAGAGGGACGGAAACTGTTTTTT
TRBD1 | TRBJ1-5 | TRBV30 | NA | CAWAGQGRTQHF | TGTGCCTGGGCCGGACAGGGGAGAACCCAGCATTTT
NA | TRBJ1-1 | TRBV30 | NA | CAWIARAGTEAFF | TGTGCCTGGATTGCCAGAGCCGGCACTGAAGCTTTCTTT
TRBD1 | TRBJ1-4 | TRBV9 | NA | CASSLGTGGEKLFF | TGTGCCAGCAGCCTGGGGACAGGGGGTGAAAAACTGTTTTTT
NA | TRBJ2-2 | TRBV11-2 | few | CASSLDLRSGELFF | TGTGCCAGCAGCTTAGATTTGCGATCCGGGGAGCTGTTTTTT
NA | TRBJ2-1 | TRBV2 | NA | CASSRDNEQFF | TGTGCCAGCAGCCGGGATAATGAGCAGTTCTTC
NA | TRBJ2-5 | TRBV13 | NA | CVSSLGFGGRETQYF | TGTGTCAGCAGCTTAGGGTTCGGGGGACGAGAGACCCAGTACTTC
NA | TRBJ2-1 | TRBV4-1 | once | CASSQAPTTYNEQFF | TGCGCCAGCAGCCAAGCCCCCACGACATACAATGAGCAGTTCTTC
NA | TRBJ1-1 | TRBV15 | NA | CATSVNTEAFF | TGTGCCACCAGTGTGAACACTGAAGCTTTCTTT
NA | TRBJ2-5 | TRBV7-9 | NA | CASISQGQTQYF | TGTGCCAGCATATCACAGGGTCAGACCCAGTACTTC
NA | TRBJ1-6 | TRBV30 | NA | CAWSRDSLSYNSPLHF | TGTGCCTGGAGCCGTGACAGTCTCTCCTATAATTCACCCCTCCACTTT
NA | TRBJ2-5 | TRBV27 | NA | CASSRTYQETQYF | TGTGCCAGCAGTCGGACGTACCAAGAGACCCAGTACTTC
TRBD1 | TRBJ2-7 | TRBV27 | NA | CASRTIQGQGTSYEQYF | TGTGCCAGCAGGACGATACAGGGACAGGGGACCTCCTACGAGCAGTACTTC
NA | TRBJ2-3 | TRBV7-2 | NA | CASSSLPFSQYF | TGTGCCAGCAGCTCCCTTCCCTTCTCGCAGTATTTT
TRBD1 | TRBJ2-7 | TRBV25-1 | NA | CASSETLNRGYEQYF | TGTGCCAGCAGTGAAACCCTTAACAGGGGCTACGAGCAGTACTTC
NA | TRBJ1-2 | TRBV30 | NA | CAWRGLAYGYTF | TGTGCCTGGAGGGGGCTCGCCTATGGCTACACCTTC
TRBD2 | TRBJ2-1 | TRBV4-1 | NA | CASSQDPSGNEQFF | TGCGCCAGCAGCCAAGACCCTAGCGGAAATGAGCAGTTCTTC
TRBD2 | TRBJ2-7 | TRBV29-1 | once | CSVAGLAGGEQYF | TGCAGCGTTGCAGGGCTAGCGGGGGGCGAGCAGTACTTC
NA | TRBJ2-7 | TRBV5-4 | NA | CASSLRNRDIDEQYF | TGTGCCAGCAGCTTACGTAACCGGGACATCGACGAGCAGTACTTC
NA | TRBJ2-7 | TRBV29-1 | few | CSVVVSGSYEQYF | TGCAGCGTTGTGGTTAGCGGCTCCTACGAGCAGTACTTC
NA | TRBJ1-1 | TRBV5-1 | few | CASRPDVGNTEAFF | TGCGCCAGCAGACCCGACGTCGGTAACACTGAAGCTTTCTTT
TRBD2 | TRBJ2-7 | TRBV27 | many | CASSLAGGPYEQYF | TGTGCCAGCAGTTTAGCGGGGGGGCCTTACGAGCAGTACTTC
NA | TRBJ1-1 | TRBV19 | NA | CASSIGLTNTEAFF | TGTGCCAGTAGTATAGGACTGACGAACACTGAAGCTTTCTTT
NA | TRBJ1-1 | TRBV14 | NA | CASSRDLDTEAFF | TGTGCCAGCAGCCGGGATCTCGACACTGAAGCTTTCTTT
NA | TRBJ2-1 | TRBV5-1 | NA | CASSRAGERNNEQFF | TGCGCCAGCAGCCGCGCTGGGGAACGGAACAATGAGCAGTTCTTC